The clone carrying this TCR beta chain was seen only once. Its target is unknown. Germline CDR1 and CDR2: KGHSH and LQKENI. Germline trimming cut 3 bases from V and 0 bases from J; bases unmatched to any gene: 13. The CDR3 contains 19 residues. This sample is drawn from a study of shared clonotypes between healthy human individuals. Study as a whole: Donor ages ranged 18 to 49 years: a couple of women, a few men. Findings of the study overall: Researchers found naive subsets generally carried larger estimated richness than memory subsets. In the sorted subsets, rarefaction showed sequencing was incomplete despite large depth.

Profiling relied on immunoSEQ multiplex PCR, and the TCRdb table lists in-frame clones only, not all of them. The data show about 2.4 million clones, 93% seen once. Material: naive CD4+ T cells from PBMCs. Sample subset: CD45RA+ positively selected. This clonotype was obtained from a man aged 18 to 29 in good health. Some clones in this sample may be carry-over from other donors' samples. The chain couples TRBV18 to TRBJ1-3; 8 nucleotides line up with TRBD1. The DNA for the CDR3 is TGTGCCAGCTCACCCCTGAAGAGGGACAGGCTAAGCTCTGGAAACACCATATATTTT. It codes for CASSPLKRDRLSSGNTIYF.